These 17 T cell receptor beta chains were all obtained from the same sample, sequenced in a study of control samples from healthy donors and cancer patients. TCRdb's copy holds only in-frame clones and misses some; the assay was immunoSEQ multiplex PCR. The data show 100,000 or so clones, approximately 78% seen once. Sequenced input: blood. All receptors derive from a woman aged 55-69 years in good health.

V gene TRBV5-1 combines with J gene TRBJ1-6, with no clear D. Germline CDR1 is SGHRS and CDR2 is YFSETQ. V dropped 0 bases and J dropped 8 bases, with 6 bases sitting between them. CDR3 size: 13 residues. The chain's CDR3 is CASSLELDSPLHF. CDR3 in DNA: TGCGCCAGCAGCTTGGAACTTGATTCACCCCTCCACTTT.

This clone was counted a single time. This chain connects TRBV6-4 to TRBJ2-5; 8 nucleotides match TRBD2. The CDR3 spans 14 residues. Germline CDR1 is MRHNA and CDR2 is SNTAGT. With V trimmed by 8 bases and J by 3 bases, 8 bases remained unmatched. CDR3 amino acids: CASLRDSGKETQYF. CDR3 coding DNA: TGTGCCAGCTTAAGGGATAGCGGGAAAGAGACCCAGTACTTC.

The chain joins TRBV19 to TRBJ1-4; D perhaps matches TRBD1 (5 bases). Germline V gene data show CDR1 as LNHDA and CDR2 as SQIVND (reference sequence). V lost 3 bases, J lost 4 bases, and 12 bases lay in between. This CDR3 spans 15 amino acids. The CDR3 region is CASSIWDGDNEKLFF. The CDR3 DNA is TGTGCCAGTAGTATTTGGGACGGAGATAATGAAAAACTGTTTTTT.

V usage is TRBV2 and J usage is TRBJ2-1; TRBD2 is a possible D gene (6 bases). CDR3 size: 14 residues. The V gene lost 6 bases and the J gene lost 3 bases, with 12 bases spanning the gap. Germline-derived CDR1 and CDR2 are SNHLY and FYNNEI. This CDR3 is CASRPGTYYNEQFF. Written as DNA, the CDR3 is TGTGCCAGCAGGCCCGGGACTTACTACAATGAGCAGTTCTTC.

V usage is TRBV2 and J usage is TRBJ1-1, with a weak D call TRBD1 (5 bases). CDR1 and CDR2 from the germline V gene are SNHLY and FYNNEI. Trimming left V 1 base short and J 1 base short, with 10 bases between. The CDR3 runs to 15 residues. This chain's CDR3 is CASSEVEGRNTEAFF. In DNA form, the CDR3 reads TGTGCCAGCAGTGAAGTGGAGGGGAGGAACACTGAAGCTTTCTTT.

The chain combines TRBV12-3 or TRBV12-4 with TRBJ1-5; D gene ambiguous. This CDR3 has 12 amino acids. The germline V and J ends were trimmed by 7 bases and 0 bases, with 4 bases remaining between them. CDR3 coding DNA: TGTGCCAGCACCTATAGCAATCAGCCCCAGCATTTT. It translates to CASTYSNQPQHF.

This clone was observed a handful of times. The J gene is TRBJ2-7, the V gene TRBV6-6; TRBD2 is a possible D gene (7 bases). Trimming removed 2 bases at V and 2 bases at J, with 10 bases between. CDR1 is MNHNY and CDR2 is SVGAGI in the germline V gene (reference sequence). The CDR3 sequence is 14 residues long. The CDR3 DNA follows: TGTGCCAGCAGTTACGCGGGGGACACCTACGAGCAGTACTTC. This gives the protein CASSYAGDTYEQYF.

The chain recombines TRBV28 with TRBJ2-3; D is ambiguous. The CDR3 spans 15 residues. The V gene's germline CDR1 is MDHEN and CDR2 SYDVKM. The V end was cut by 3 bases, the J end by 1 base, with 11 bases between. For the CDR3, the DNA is TGTGCCAGCAGTTTTACTCCGCCTCGCACAGATACGCAGTATTTT. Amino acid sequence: CASSFTPPRTDTQYF. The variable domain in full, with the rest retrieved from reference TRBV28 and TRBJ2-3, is DVKVTQSSRYLVKRTGEKVFLECVQDMDHENMFWYRQDPGLGLRLIYFSYDVKMKEKGDIPEGYSVSREKKERFSLILESASTNQTSMYLCASSFTPPRTDTQYFGPGTRLTVL.

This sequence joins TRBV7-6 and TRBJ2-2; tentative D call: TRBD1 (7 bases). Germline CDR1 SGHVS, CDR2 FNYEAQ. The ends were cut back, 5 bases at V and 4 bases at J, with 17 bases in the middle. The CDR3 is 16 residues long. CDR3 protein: CASSPPGGPITGELFF. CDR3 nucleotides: TGTGCCAGCAGCCCCCCAGGGGGGCCGATCACCGGGGAGCTGTTTTTT.

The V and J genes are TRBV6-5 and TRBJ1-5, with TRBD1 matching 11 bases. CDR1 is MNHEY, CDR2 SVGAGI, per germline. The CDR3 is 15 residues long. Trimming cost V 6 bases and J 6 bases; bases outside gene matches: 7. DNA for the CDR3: TGTGCCAGCAGCGATGGACAGGGGGCAGTTCAGCCCCAGCATTTT. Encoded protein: CASSDGQGAVQPQHF.

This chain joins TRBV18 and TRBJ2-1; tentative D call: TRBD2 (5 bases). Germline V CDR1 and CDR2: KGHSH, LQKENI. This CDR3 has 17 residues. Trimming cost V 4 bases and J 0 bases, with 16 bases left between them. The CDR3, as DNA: TGTGCCAGCTCACACTCCGGGGAAAAAAGCTCCTACAATGAGCAGTTCTTC. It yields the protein CASSHSGEKSSYNEQFF.

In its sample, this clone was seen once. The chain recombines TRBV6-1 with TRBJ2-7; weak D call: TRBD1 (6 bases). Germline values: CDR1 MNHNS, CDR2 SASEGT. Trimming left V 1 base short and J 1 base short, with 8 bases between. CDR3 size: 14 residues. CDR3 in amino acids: CASSEDGQSYEQYF. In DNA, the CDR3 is TGTGCCAGCAGTGAAGACGGACAGTCCTACGAGCAGTACTTC.

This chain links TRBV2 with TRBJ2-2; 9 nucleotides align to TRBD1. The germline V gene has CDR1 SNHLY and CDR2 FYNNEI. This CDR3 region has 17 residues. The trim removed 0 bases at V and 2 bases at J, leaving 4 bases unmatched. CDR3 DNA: TGTGCCAGCAGTGAAGCCGGACAGGGGATTAACACCGGGGAGCTGTTTTTT. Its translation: CASSEAGQGINTGELFF.

The CDR3 spells CASSRGGTTNEKLFF. CDR3 nucleotides: TGTGCCAGCAGCAGAGGGGGCACAACTAATGAAAAACTGTTTTTT. The chain joins TRBV11-2 to TRBJ1-4, with 7 bases aligning to TRBD1. The germline V gene has CDR1 SGHAT and CDR2 FQNNGV. This CDR3 spans 15 amino acids. V lost 5 bases to trimming and J lost 0 bases; unmatched junction nucleotides: 3.

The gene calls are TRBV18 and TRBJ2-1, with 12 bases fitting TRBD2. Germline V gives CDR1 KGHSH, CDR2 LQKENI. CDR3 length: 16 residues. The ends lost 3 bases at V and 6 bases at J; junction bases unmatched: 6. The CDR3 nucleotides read TGTGCCAGCTCACCTGGACTAGCGGGGAGGCTCAATGAGCAGTTCTTC. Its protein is CASSPGLAGRLNEQFF.

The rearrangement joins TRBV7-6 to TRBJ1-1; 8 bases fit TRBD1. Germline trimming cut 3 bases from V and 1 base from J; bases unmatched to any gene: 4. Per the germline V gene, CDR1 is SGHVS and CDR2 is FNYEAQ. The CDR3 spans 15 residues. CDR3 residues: CASSFYGTGNTEAFF. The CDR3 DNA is TGTGCCAGCAGCTTCTACGGGACAGGGAACACTGAAGCTTTCTTT.

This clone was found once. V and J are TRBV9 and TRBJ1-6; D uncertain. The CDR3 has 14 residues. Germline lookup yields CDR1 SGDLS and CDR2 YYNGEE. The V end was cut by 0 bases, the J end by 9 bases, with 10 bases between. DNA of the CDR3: TGTGCCAGCAGCGTAGATGGGTATCGTTCACCCCTCCACTTT. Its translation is CASSVDGYRSPLHF.